The sequence of this T cell receptor (beta chain) was determined in a study of cytotoxic CD8 clonotypes in ibrutinib-treated CLL listed by TCRdb under 2021. A note on the overall study: In this cohort, approximately 14 patients were treatment-naive and fewer than 13 were relapsed/refractory, while around 18 had unmutated IGHV. Of the 90 or so participants in the trial, 25 to 30 had longitudinal samples available. All remission and progressive disease samples were collected while patients were still receiving ibrutinib. On average, each sample yielded 255,043 productive templates and roughly 95,000 productive rearrangements. Cryopreserved peripheral blood mononuclear cells were obtained before treatment, at response, and at either sustained remission or disease progression. Responses were partial in 25 or so patients and complete in 2; after median approximately 69 months follow-up, about 14 stayed in remission and 12 progressed. Samples at response were collected after a median of approximately twelve months of treatment, with a range of about 6 to 36 months. Overall study outcomes, separate from this receptor: Public clonotypes were rare and either shrank or stayed stable during treatment, and the rise in clonality at ibrutinib response reflected expansion of private clonotypes. Baseline clonality exceeded that of age-matched healthy donors and correlated strongly with circulating CD8+ T-cell counts. Sustained-remission and progressing patients did not have matched sampling times, and lymph node repertoires were not examined. At ibrutinib response clonality went up, during sustained remission it held steady, and at progression it dropped back toward baseline.

The goal of deep resolution MiSeq sequencing was a depth between 1 in 1 million and 1 in 200,000 T cells, and coverage averaged 10x per clonotype. The immunoSEQ hsTCRB Kit was used to generate TCR beta libraries. The published analysis was carried out like this. The data were analyzed with ImmunoSEQ Analyzer and ImmunoSEQ Data Assistant, and V, D and J gene assignments followed IMGT definitions. Clonality, which ranges from 0 to 1, was calculated as one minus the normalized Shannon entropy of productive rearrangement frequencies. Only overrepresented clonotypes making up at least 0.05% of the repertoire of each patient were included in the public clonotype analysis. More than ten repertoires from age-matched healthy donors, obtained from immuneACCESS, served as clonality controls. TCRdb obtained this table from immuneACCESS and retained in-frame rearrangements with V and J assigned. These tables miss some clones; where compared with another copy, unresolved V genes account for less than half of the shortfall, and the remainder is unexplained. V, J and clone size are taken as reported in that table, and D and trimming were inferred from the DNA itself. This sample comprises 150,000 to 200,000 clones, more than 65% of them detected only once. The top ten constitute about 2% of the sample.

Notes on this clone: The antigen it recognizes is unknown. Per-base quality was not reported, and no clone a single base away is much larger than it.

The time point label here, explained by the study, means: approximately eleven months on ibrutinib. Around 2 micrograms of genomic DNA were extracted from cryopreserved PBMCs for TCR beta library preparation. Longitudinal blood samples from CLL patients on ibrutinib monotherapy underwent high-throughput TCR beta sequencing. The patients were enrolled in a single-center, open-label phase 2 trial of ibrutinib monotherapy. The germline V gene (reference sequence) provides CDR1 DFQATT and CDR2 SNEGSKA. From cysteine to phenylalanine, the CDR3 is 11 amino acids long. The sequence is cut down to CDR3 DNA, 33 bases in frame from base 1. Between the V and J ends, shortened by 6 bases and 4 bases respectively, the junction contains 10 bases.

This specimen was PBMCs, taken after 12 months of ibrutinib treatment. The receptor comes from a human donor with chronic lymphocytic leukemia. The chain is encoded by TRBV20-1 joined to TRBJ2-7, with the identity of the D gene unclear. The CDR3 here reads CSAPTQYEQYF. The bases are TGCAGTGCCCCGACTCAGTACGAGCAGTACTTC.